A single sample is the source of the 2 T cell receptor beta chains below, sequenced in a study of OX40 agonist ivuxolimab in advanced cancers. Using immunoSEQ multiplex PCR, the repertoire was profiled, and TCRdb retains in-frame clones only, with some absent. This sample has tens of thousands of clones, with around 93% found just once. Sequencing was performed on CD4+ or CD8+ T cells sorted from blood, taken in a trial of the OX40 agonist ivuxolimab. These receptors were taken from an adult with an advanced solid tumor such as melanoma, head and neck, liver or kidney cancer.

This clone was seen more than once but under ten times. V gene TRBV5-1 combines with J gene TRBJ2-1, with D unresolved. The CDR3 runs to 16 residues. V lost 5 bases and J lost 1, with 16 bases in between. Germline lookup yields CDR1 SGHRS and CDR2 YFSETQ. The DNA for the CDR3 is TGCGCCAGCAGTTTACGGACCGCAGATTCCTACAATGAGCAGTTCTTC. Its protein is CASSLRTADSYNEQFF.

The V gene is TRBV11-2, the J gene TRBJ2-7, with 8 bases aligning to TRBD1. Looked up from germline, CDR1 is SGHAT and CDR2 is FQNNGV. The CDR3 has 14 residues. Germline trimming cut 6 bases from V and 5 bases from J; bases unmatched to any gene: 9. CDR3 loop: CASSLSGGYNEQYF. The CDR3 nucleotides read TGTGCCAGCAGTCTATCAGGGGGCTACAACGAGCAGTACTTC. The entire variable domain, with the rest obtained from reference TRBV11-2 and TRBJ2-7, is as follows: EAGVAQSPRYKIIEKRQSVAFWCNPISGHATLYWYQQILGQGPKLLIQFQNNGVVDDSQLPKDRFSAERLKGVDSTLKIQPAKLEDSAVYLCASSLSGGYNEQYFGPGTRLTVT.